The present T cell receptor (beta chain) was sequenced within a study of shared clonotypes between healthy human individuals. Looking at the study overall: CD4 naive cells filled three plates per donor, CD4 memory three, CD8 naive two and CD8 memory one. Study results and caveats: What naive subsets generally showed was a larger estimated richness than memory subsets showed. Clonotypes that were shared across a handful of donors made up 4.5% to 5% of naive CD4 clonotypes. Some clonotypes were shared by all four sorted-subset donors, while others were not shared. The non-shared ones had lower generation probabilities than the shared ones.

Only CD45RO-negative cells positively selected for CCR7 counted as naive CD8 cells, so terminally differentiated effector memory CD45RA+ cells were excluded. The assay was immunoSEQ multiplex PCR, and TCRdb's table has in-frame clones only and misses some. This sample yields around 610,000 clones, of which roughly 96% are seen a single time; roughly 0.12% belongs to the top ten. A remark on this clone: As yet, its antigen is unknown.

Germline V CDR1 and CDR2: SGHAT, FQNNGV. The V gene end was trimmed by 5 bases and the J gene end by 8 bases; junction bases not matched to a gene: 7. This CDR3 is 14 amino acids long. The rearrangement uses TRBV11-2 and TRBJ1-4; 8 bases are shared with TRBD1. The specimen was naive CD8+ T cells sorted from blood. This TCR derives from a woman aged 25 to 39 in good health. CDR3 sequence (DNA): TGTGCCAGCAGCCTTGGACAGGGCAGGGAAAAACTGTTTTTT. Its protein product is CASSLGQGREKLFF.